A single sample is the source of the 8 T cell receptor beta chains below, sequenced in a study of blood T cell repertoires in COVID-19. Only in-frame clones appear in the TCRdb table, and some are missing; sequencing was by immunoSEQ multiplex PCR. The sample holds about 110,000 clones; 80% to 90% are singletons and the top ten take 1.3% to 1.5%. Sequencing used peripheral blood. The receptors were gathered from a man between 35 and 55 years old with acute or convalescent COVID-19.

This chain uses TRBV5-6 with TRBJ2-7; TRBD1 is a possible D gene (6 bases). Germline-derived CDR1 and CDR2 are SGHDT and YYEEEE. This CDR3 region has 13 residues. Trimming took 0 bases from V and 7 from J, leaving 11 bases between them. CDR3 loop: CASSLVGAREQYF. For the CDR3, the DNA is TGTGCCAGCAGCTTGGTGGGGGCGAGGGAGCAGTACTTC. Full variable domain (outside the CDR3, taken from reference TRBV5-6 and TRBJ2-7): DAGVTQSPTHLIKTRGQQVTLRCSPKSGHDTVSWYQQALGQGPQFIFQYYEEEERQRGNFPDRFSGHQFPNYSSELNVNALLLGDSALYLCASSLVGAREQYFGPGTRLTVT.

This chain links TRBV19 with TRBJ1-5; D is possibly TRBD1 (6 bases). The V end lost 6 bases, the J end lost 8 bases, and 14 bases lay between the germline ends. The length of the CDR3 is 13 residues. Germline V lookup: CDR1 LNHDA, CDR2 SQIVND (reference sequence). In DNA form, the CDR3 reads TGTGCCAGTAGGTTCCTACAGGGCGAGCCCCAGCATTTT. The encoded protein is CASRFLQGEPQHF.

The chain employs TRBV6-2 or TRBV6-3 and TRBJ1-1; the D gene is possibly TRBD1 (6 bases). Germline CDR1 and CDR2: MNHEY and SVGEGT. Deletions cut 2 bases from V and 3 bases from J, with 13 bases between. The CDR3 is made up of 15 amino acids. The CDR3 loop is CASSYPSRGYTEAFF. Here the CDR3 DNA reads TGTGCCAGCAGTTACCCATCCAGGGGCTACACTGAAGCTTTCTTT.

This clone has just one count. This chain connects TRBV3-1 (or the pseudogene TRBV3-2) to TRBJ2-1; 11 bases are shared with TRBD2. The V gene's germline CDR1 is LGHDT and CDR2 YNNKEL (reference sequence). The CDR3 covers 17 residues. The V segment lost 6 bases and the J segment 8 bases; nucleotides outside the gene matches: 15. The CDR3 sequence: CASRLTGLAGGGDEQFF. CDR3 in DNA: TGTGCCAGCAGGTTGACAGGATTAGCGGGAGGGGGGGATGAGCAGTTCTTC.

V usage is TRBV10-3 and J usage is TRBJ1-6, with D perhaps TRBD1 (6 bases). This CDR3 has 15 amino acids. CDR1 is ENHRY and CDR2 is SYGVKD in the germline V gene. V gave up 2 bases and J gave up 4 bases, with 9 bases separating them. The CDR3: CAISERGQYNSPLHF. CDR3 in DNA: TGTGCCATCAGTGAGAGGGGACAATATAATTCACCCCTCCACTTT.

The chain is built from TRBV6-1 and TRBJ2-1; perhaps TRBD2 as D (5 bases). Germline CDR1 is MNHNS and CDR2 is SASEGT. The V and J ends lost 2 bases and 2 bases respectively, with 13 bases between them. The CDR3 spans 16 residues. As DNA, the CDR3 is TGTGCCAGCAGTGAAATGGGCGGGCTCGCCTACAATGAGCAGTTCTTC. Protein: CASSEMGGLAYNEQFF.

J is TRBJ1-1 and V is TRBV18; no definite D call. Germline V CDR1 and CDR2: KGHSH, LQKENI. The CDR3 covers 14 residues. Trimming cost V 6 bases and J 4 bases, with 15 bases left between them. DNA of the CDR3: TGTGCCAGCTCTCAGGTGAAGGATGGCACTGAAGCTTTCTTT. Encoded protein: CASSQVKDGTEAFF.

This clone appeared once. V is TRBV7-9 and J is TRBJ2-1; TRBD1 agrees at 11 bases. The CDR3 spans 15 residues. Germline V gene data show CDR1 as SEHNR and CDR2 as FQNEAQ (reference sequence). V lost 6 bases to trimming and J lost 7 bases; unmatched junction nucleotides: 8. The CDR3 DNA sequence: TGTGCCAGCAGATCCCGGGACAGGGGGGTAAATGAGCAGTTCTTC. It yields the protein CASRSRDRGVNEQFF.